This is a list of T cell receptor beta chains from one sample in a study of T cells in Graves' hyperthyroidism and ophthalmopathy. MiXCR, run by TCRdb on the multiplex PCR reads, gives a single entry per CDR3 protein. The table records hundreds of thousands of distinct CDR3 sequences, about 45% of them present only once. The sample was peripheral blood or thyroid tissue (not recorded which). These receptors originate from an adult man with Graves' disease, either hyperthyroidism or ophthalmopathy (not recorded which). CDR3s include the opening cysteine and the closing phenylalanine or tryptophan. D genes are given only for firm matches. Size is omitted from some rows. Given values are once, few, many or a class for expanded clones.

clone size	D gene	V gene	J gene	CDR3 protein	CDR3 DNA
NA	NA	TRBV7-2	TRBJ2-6	CASSLDLPGANVLTF	TGTGCCAGCAGCTTGGACCTCCCTGGGGCCAACGTCCTGACTTTC
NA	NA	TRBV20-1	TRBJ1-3	CSAEVRAAAGNTIYF	TGCAGTGCTGAAGTCCGGGCTGCCGCTGGAAACACCATATATTTT
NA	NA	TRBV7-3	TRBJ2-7	CASSLGPDRNNYEQYF	TGTGCCAGCAGCTTGGGTCCGGACAGAAATAACTACGAGCAGTACTTC
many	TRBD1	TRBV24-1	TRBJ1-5	CATAGQGANQPQHF	TGTGCCACCGCCGGACAGGGGGCAAATCAGCCCCAGCATTTT
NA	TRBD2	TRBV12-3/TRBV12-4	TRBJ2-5	CASSLRPAGVQETQYF	TGTGCCAGCAGTCTGCGACCAGCGGGGGTCCAAGAGACCCAGTACTTC
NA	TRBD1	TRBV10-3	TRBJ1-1	CASSSDLQGSGTEAFF	TGTGCCAGCAGTTCCGATCTACAGGGGAGCGGCACTGAAGCTTTCTTT
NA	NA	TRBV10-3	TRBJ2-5	CAISARRAQETQYF	TGTGCCATCAGTGCGCGGCGGGCCCAAGAGACCCAGTACTTC
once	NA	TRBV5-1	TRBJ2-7	CASSLAGTTLMNEQYF	TGCGCCAGCAGCTTGGCCGGGACCACATTAATGAACGAGCAGTACTTC
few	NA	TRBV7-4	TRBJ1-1	CASSSPPWGTEAFF	TGTGCCAGCAGTTCCCCGCCTTGGGGCACTGAAGCTTTCTTT
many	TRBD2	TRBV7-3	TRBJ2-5	CASSLWPSGRTQSETQYF	TGTGCCAGCAGCTTGTGGCCTAGCGGGAGGACCCAATCAGAGACCCAGTACTTC
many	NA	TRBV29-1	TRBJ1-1	CSADREDTEAFF	TGCAGCGCGGACAGAGAAGATACTGAAGCTTTCTTT
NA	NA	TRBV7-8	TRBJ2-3	CASSLVRGNTQYF	TGTGCCAGCAGCTTAGTCAGGGGAAATACGCAGTATTTT
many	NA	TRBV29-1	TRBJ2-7	CSVYSADSYEQYF	TGCAGCGTTTACTCCGCGGACTCCTACGAGCAGTACTTC
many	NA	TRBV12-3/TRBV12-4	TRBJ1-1	CASSPQGTEAFF	TGCGCCAGCAGTCCACAGGGCACTGAAGCTTTCTTT
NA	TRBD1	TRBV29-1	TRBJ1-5	CSVKTPGQALSPQHF	TGCAGCGTGAAAACTCCGGGACAGGCTTTATCACCCCAGCATTTT
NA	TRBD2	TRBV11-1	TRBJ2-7	CASSFREGGAHYEQYF	TGTGCCAGCAGCTTCCGGGAGGGTGGGGCTCACTACGAGCAGTACTTC
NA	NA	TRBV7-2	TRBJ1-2	CASSLGGSRRTNYGYTF	TGTGCCAGCAGCTTAGGGGGCAGTAGACGGACGAACTATGGCTACACCTTC
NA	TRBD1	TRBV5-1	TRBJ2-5	CASSFTGGQYF	TGCGCCAGCAGCTTTACAGGGGGCCAGTACTTC
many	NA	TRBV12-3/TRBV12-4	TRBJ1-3	CASSLGHSGNTIYF	TGTGCCAGCAGTTTGGGGCACTCTGGAAACACCATATATTTT
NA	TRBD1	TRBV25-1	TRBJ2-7	CASSDSGGTVYEQYF	TGTGCCAGCAGTGATTCAGGGGGCACGGTCTACGAGCAGTACTTC
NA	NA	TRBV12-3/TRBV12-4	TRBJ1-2	CASSTSGHYGYTF	TGTGCCAGCAGTACCTCGGGTCACTATGGCTACACCTTC
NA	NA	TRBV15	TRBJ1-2	CATSRGQSNYGYTF	TGTGCCACCAGCAGAGGACAGAGTAACTATGGCTACACCTTC
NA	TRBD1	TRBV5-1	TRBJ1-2	CASSLDSGTGSAYGYTF	TGCGCCAGCAGCTTAGATTCCGGGACAGGGTCTGCCTATGGCTACACCTTC
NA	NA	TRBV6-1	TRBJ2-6	CASSEKSGGLGANVLTF	TGTGCCAGCAGTGAAAAATCTGGAGGGCTTGGGGCCAACGTCCTGACTTTC
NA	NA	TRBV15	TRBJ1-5	CASGQSNQPQHF	TGTGCCAGCGGACAGAGCAATCAGCCCCAGCATTTT
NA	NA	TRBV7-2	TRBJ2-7	CASMGPYEQYF	TGTGCCAGCATGGGCCCCTACGAGCAGTACTTC
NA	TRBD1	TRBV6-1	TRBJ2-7	CASSEKGQGYYEQYF	TGTGCCAGCAGTGAAAAGGGACAGGGATACTACGAGCAGTACTTC
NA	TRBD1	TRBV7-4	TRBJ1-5	CASSFEGQGYSNQPQHF	TGTGCCAGCAGCTTTGAGGGACAGGGCTACAGCAATCAGCCCCAGCATTTT
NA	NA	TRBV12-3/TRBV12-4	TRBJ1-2	CASSQGEGNGYTF	TGTGCCAGCAGCCAAGGTGAGGGGAATGGCTACACCTTC
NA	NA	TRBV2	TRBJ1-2	CASSVGRVGYGYTF	TGTGCCAGCAGTGTTGGCAGGGTCGGCTATGGCTACACCTTC
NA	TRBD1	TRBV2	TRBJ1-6	CASSLAGGFVDAPPHF	TGTGCCAGCTCTCTGGCAGGGGGTTTCGTAGATGCACCCCCCCACTTT
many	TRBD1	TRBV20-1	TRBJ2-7	CSAEQGANYEQYF	TGCAGTGCTGAACAGGGGGCCAACTACGAGCAGTACTTC
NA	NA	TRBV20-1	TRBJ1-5	CSARTRGRNQPQHF	TGCAGTGCGAGGACAAGGGGACGAAATCAGCCCCAGCATTTT
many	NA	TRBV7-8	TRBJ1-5	CASSQTDWKRPQHF	TGTGCCAGCAGCCAGACAGATTGGAAACGGCCCCAGCATTTT
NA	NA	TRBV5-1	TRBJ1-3	CASSLGPVWNENTIYF	TGCGCCAGCAGCTTGGGTCCAGTATGGAATGAAAACACCATATATTTT
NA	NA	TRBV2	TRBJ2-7	CASTPGSSYEQCF	TGTGCCAGCACTCCCGGGAGCTCCTACGAGCAGTGCTTC
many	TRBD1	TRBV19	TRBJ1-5	CASSITGQGNQPQHF	TGTGCCAGTAGTATAACGGGACAGGGCAATCAGCCCCAGCATTTT
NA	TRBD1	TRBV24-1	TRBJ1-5	CATSGIPDQGATQPQHF	TGTGCCACCAGTGGAATCCCGGACCAGGGGGCCACTCAGCCCCAGCATTTT
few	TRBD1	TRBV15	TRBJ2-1	CATSRDGTGGYEQFF	TGTGCCACCAGCAGAGATGGGACAGGGGGCTATGAGCAGTTCTTC
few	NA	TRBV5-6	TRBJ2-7	CASSAGPLSYEQYF	TGTGCCAGCAGCGCGGGACCCCTCTCCTACGAGCAGTACTTC
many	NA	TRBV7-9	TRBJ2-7	CASSFPTVYEQYF	TGTGCCAGCAGCTTCCCGACAGTCTACGAGCAGTACTTC
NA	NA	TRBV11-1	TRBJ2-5	CASSARAIGEGETQYF	TGTGCCAGCAGTGCTAGAGCTATAGGTGAGGGAGAGACCCAGTACTTC
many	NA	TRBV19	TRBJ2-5	CASSMMAGVGETQYF	TGTGCCAGTAGTATGATGGCAGGGGTCGGGGAGACCCAGTACTTC
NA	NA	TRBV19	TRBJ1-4	CASISDRTGKLFF	TGTGCCAGTATCTCGGACAGAACTGGAAAACTGTTTTTT
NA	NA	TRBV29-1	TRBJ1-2	CSVGGTMTDTNYGYTF	TGCAGCGTTGGCGGGACAATGACAGACACTAACTATGGCTACACCTTC
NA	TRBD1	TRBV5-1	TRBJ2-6	CATKVGTGLSGANVLTF	TGCGCCACCAAAGTGGGGACAGGGCTTTCTGGGGCCAACGTCCTGACTTTC